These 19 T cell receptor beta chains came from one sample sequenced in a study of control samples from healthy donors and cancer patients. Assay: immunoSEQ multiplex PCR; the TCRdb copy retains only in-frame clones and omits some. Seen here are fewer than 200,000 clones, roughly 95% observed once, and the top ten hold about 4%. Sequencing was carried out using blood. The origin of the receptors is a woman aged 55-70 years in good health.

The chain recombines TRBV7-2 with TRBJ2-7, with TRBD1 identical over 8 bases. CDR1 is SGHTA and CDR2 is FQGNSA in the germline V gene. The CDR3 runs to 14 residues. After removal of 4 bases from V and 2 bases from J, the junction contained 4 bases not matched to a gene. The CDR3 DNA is TGTGCCAGCAGCTCCTGGACAGGGACCTACGAGCAGTACTTC. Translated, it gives CASSSWTGTYEQYF.

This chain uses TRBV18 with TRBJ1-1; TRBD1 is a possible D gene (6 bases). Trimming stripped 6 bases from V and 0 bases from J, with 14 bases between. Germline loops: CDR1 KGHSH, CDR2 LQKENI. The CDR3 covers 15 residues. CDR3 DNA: TGTGCCAGCTCCCGAGGAGGACAGTTGAACACTGAAGCTTTCTTT. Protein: CASSRGGQLNTEAFF. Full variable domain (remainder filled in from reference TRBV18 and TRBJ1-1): NAGVMQNPRHLVRRRGQEARLRCSPMKGHSHVYWYRQLPEEGLKFMVYLQKENIIDESGMPKERFSAEFPKEGPSILRIQQVVRGDSAAYFCASSRGGQLNTEAFFGQGTRLTVV.

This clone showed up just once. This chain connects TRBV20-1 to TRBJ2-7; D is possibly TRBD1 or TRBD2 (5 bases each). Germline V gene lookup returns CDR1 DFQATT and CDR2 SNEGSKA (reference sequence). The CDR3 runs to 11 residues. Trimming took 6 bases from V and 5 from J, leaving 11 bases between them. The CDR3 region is CSAALGDEQYF. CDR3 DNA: TGCAGTGCCGCACTAGGGGACGAGCAGTACTTC.

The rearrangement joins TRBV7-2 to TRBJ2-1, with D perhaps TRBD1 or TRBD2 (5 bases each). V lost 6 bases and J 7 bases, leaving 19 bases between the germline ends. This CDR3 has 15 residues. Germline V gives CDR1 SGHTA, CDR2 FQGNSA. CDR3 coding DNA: TGTGCCAGCAGTCTTCAGGGACCTGGGATTAATGAGCAGTTCTTC. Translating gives CASSLQGPGINEQFF.

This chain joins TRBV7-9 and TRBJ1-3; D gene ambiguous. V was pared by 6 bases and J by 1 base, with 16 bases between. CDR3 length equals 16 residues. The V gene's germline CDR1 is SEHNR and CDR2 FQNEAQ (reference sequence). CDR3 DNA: TGTGCCAGCAGTCCCCAGGTGGGCGGTTCTGGAAACACCATATATTTT. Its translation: CASSPQVGGSGNTIYF. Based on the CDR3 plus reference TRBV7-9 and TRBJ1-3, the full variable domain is DTGVSQNPRHKITKRGQNVTFRCDPISEHNRLYWYRQTLGQGPEFLTYFQNEAQLEKSRLLSDRFSAERPKGSFSTLEIQRTEQGDSAMYLCASSPQVGGSGNTIYFGEGSWLTVV.

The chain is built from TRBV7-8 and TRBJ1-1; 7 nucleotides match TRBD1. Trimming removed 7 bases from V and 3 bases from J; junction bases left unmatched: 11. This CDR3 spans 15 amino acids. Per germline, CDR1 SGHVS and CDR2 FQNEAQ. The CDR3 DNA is TGTGCCAGCAATCCAGGGGCAGGGGGGTACACTGAAGCTTTCTTT. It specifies CASNPGAGGYTEAFF.

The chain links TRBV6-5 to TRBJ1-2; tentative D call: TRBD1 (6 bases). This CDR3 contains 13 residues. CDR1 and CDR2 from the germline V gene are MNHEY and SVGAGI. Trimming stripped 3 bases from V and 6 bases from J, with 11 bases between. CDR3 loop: CASSYRQGNGYTF. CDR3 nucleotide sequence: TGTGCCAGCAGTTATCGCCAGGGGAATGGCTACACCTTC.

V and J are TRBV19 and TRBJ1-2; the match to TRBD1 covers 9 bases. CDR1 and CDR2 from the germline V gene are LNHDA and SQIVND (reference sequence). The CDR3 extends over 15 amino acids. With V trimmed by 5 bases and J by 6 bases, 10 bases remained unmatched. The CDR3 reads CASSHRSGTGNGYTF. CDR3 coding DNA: TGTGCCAGTAGTCATCGCTCCGGGACAGGGAATGGCTACACCTTC.

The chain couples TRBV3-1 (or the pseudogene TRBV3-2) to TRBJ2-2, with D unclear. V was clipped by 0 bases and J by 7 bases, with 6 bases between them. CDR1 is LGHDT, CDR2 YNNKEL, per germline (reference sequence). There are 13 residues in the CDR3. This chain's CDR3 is CASSQEGNGELFF. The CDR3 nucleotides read TGTGCCAGCAGCCAAGAAGGAAACGGGGAGCTGTTTTTT.

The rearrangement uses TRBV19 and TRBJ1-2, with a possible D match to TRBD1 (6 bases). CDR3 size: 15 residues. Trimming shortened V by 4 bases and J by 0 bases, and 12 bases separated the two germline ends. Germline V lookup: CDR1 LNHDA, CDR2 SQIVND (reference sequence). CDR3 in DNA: TGTGCCAGTAGTACGATACAGGGAGCTAACTATGGCTACACCTTC. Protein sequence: CASSTIQGANYGYTF.

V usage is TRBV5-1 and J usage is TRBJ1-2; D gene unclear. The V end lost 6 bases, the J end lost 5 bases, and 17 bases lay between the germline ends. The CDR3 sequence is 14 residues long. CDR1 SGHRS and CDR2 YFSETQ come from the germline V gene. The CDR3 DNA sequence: TGCGCCAGCACCCAGGACTGGGGATCTTATGGCTACACCTTC. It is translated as CASTQDWGSYGYTF.

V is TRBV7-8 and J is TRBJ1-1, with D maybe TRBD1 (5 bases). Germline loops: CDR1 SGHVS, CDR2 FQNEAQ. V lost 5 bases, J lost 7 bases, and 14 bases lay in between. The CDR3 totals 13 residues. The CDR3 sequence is CASSPRTGYEAFF. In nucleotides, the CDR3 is TGTGCCAGCAGCCCTCGTACAGGCTATGAAGCTTTCTTT. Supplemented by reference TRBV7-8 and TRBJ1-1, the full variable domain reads GAGVSQSPRYKVAKRGQDVALRCDPISGHVSLFWYQQALGQGPEFLTYFQNEAQLDKSGLPSDRFFAERPEGSVSTLKIQRTQQEDSAVYLCASSPRTGYEAFFGQGTRLTVV.

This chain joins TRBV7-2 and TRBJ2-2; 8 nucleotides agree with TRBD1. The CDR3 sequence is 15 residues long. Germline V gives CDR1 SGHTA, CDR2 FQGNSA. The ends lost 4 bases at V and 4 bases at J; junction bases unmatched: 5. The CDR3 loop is CASSSIQGGTGELFF. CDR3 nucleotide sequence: TGTGCCAGCAGCTCGATACAGGGGGGCACCGGGGAGCTGTTTTTT. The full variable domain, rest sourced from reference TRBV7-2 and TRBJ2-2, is GAGVSQSPSNKVTEKGKDVELRCDPISGHTALYWYRQSLGQGLEFLIYFQGNSAPDKSGLPSDRFSAERTGGSVSTLTIQRTQQEDSAVYLCASSSIQGGTGELFFGEGSRLTVL.

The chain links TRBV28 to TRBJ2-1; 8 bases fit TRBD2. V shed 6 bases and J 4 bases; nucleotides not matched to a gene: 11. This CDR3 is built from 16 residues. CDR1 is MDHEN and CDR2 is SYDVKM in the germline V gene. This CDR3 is CASSLGGSGGYNEQFF. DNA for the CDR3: TGTGCCAGCAGCTTGGGAGGGAGCGGGGGTTACAATGAGCAGTTCTTC.

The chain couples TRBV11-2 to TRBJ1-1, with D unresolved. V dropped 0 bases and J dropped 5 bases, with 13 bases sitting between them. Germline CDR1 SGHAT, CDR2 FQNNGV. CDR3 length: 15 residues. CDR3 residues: CASSLDSGSGTEAFF. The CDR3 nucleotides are TGTGCCAGCAGCTTAGATTCGGGCAGCGGGACTGAAGCTTTCTTT.

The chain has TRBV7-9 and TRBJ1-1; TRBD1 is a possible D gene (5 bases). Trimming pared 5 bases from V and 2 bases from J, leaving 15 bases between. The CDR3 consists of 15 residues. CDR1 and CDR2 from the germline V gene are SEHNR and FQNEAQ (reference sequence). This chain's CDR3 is CASSLVSGRNTEAFF. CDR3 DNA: TGTGCCAGCAGCCTCGTTTCGGGGCGCAACACTGAAGCTTTCTTT.

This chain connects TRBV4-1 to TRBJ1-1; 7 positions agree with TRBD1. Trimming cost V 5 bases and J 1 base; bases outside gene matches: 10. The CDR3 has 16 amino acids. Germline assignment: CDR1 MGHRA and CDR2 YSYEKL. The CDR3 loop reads CASSVRGGRRNTEAFF. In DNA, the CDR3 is TGCGCCAGCAGCGTCAGGGGGGGACGGAGGAACACTGAAGCTTTCTTT.

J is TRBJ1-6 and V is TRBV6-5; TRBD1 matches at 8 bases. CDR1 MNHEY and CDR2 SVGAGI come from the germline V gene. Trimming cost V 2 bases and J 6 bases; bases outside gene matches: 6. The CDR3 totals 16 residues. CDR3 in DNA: TGTGCCAGCAGTTACGCCGACAGGGGTGGTAATTCACCCCTCCACTTT. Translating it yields CASSYADRGGNSPLHF.

The CDR3 sequence is CASTRQSNTEAFF. The DNA for the CDR3 is TGTGCCAGCACCCGACAGTCGAACACTGAAGCTTTCTTT. The rearrangement joins TRBV7-9 to TRBJ1-1, with TRBD1 as a possible D gene (5 bases). V gave up 7 bases and J gave up 1 base, with 10 bases separating them. Germline values: CDR1 SEHNR, CDR2 FQNEAQ (reference sequence). The CDR3 is 13 residues long.